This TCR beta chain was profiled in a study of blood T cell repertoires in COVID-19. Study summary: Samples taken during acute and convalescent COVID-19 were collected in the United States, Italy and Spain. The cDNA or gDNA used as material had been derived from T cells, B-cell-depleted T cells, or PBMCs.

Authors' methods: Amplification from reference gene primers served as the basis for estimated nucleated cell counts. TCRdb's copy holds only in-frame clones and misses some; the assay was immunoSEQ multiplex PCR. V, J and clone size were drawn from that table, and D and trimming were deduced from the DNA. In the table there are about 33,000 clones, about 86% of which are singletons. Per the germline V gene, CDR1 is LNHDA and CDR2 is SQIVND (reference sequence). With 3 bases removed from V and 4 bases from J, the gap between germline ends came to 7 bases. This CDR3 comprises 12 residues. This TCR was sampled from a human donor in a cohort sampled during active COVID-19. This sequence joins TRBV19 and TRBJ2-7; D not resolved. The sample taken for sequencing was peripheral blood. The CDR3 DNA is TGTGCCAGTAGTATGAGCCCTTACGAGCAGTACTTC. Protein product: CASSMSPYEQYF.